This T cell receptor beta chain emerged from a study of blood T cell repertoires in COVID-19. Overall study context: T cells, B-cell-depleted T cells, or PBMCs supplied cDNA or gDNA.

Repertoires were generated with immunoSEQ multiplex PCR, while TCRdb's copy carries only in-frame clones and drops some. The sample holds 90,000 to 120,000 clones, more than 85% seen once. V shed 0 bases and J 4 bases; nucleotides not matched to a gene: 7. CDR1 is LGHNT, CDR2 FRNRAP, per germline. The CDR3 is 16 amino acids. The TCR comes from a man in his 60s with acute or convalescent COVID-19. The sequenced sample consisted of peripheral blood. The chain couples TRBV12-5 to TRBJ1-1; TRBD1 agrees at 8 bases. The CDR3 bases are TGTGCTAGTGGTTTGGTGCCGACAGGGGATGGCACTGAAGCTTTCTTT. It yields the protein CASGLVPTGDGTEAFF.